Following are 28 T cell receptor beta chains from one sample sequenced in a study of shared clonotypes between healthy human individuals. Profiling relied on immunoSEQ multiplex PCR, and the TCRdb table lists in-frame clones only, not all of them. The sample has roughly 2.1 million clones, roughly 91% seen once. Naive CD8 cells lacked CD45RO and underwent positive selection for CCR7, leaving out terminally differentiated effector memory CD45RA+ cells. The specimen sequenced was naive CD8+ T cells from PBMCs. The receptors originated from a man in his late teens or twenties in good health. Some clones in this sample may be carry-over from other donors' samples.

The gene calls are TRBV27 and TRBJ2-1; 7 nucleotides align to TRBD1. J lost 6 bases, V lost 4 bases, and 9 bases had no gene match. Germline values: CDR1 MNHEY, CDR2 SMNVEV (reference sequence). This CDR3 region has 15 residues. The CDR3 coding sequence is TGTGCCAGCAGTTCCTTGGACAGGTCGGGCAATGAGCAGTTCTTC. It codes for CASSSLDRSGNEQFF.

The chain is built from TRBV5-6 and TRBJ1-1; D uncertain. Per germline, CDR1 SGHDT and CDR2 YYEEEE. With 3 bases removed from V and 1 base from J, the gap between germline ends came to 7 bases. This CDR3 is built from 13 residues. CDR3 in amino acids: CASSSPWNTEAFF. In DNA, the CDR3 is TGTGCCAGCAGCTCCCCCTGGAACACTGAAGCTTTCTTT.

The CDR3 sequence: CASSQVTRGYEQFF. DNA of the CDR3: TGCGCCAGCAGCCAAGTAACGAGGGGCTATGAGCAGTTCTTC. The chain employs TRBV4-3 and TRBJ2-1; D is possibly TRBD1 or TRBD2 (5 bases each). Germline-derived CDR1 and CDR2 are LGHNA and YSLEER. This CDR3 contains 14 residues. The ends were cut back, 1 base at V and 8 bases at J, with 12 bases in the middle.

The genes are TRBV9 and TRBJ2-7; possibly TRBD1 for D (7 bases). The CDR3 runs 16 residues. Germline V CDR1 and CDR2: SGDLS, YYNGEE. The V end was cut by 4 bases, the J end by 0 bases, with 17 bases between. The CDR3 coding sequence is TGTGCCAGCAGCCCAGGGGGGACAGAGAGCTCCTACGAGCAGTACTTC. This encodes CASSPGGTESSYEQYF.

The chain links TRBV7-9 to TRBJ2-7, with D maybe TRBD2 (5 bases). Germline values: CDR1 SEHNR, CDR2 FQNEAQ (reference sequence). There are 15 residues in the CDR3. Trimming left V 3 bases short and J 3 bases short, with 15 bases between. The CDR3 DNA is TGTGCCAGCAGCTTGGACCGCGGACTTATCTACGAGCAGTACTTC. Translated: CASSLDRGLIYEQYF.

This sequence joins TRBV4-1 and TRBJ2-7, with TRBD2 identical over 11 bases. This CDR3 contains 15 residues. Germline-derived CDR1 and CDR2 are MGHRA and YSYEKL. The J segment lost 2 bases and the V segment lost 4 bases, leaving 4 bases of the junction unmatched. The CDR3 DNA reads TGCGCCAGCAGCCGACTAGCGGGAAAGACCTACGAGCAGTACTTC. This encodes CASSRLAGKTYEQYF.

The chain joins TRBV13 to TRBJ1-2, with TRBD1 as a possible D gene (6 bases). Trimming removed 4 bases from V and 4 bases from J, with 10 bases in between. The length of the CDR3 is 13 residues. Germline CDR1 reads PRHDT; CDR2 reads FYEKMQ (reference sequence). In DNA form, the CDR3 reads TGTGCCAGCAGCTCTAGGGGGAGCTATGGCTACACCTTC. This translates into CASSSRGSYGYTF.

The chain has TRBV30 and TRBJ2-5, with D perhaps TRBD1 (5 bases). The last part of the DNA fits TRBJ2-7 better; the J call may be wrong. Germline CDR1 reads GTSNPN; CDR2 reads SVGIG (reference sequence). This CDR3 contains 13 residues. CDR3 sequence (DNA): TGTGCCTGGAGTGTTGGGGCTGGTTACGAGCAGTACTTC. Its protein product is CAWSVGAGYEQYF.

The chain employs TRBV5-1 and TRBJ2-3, with TRBD1 identical over 11 bases. Germline lookup yields CDR1 SGHRS and CDR2 YFSETQ. The V and J ends lost 10 bases and 4 bases, in that order; junction bases with no gene match: 11. The CDR3 length is 15 residues. CDR3 region: CASRGLGQGADTQYF. CDR3 DNA sequence: TGCGCCTCCCGAGGTCTGGGACAGGGGGCAGATACGCAGTATTTT.

Of note for this clone: Other DNA sequences in the same sample also yield this CDR3. The CDR3 DNA follows: TGTGCCAGCAGTTTCCGGGACAGGTCCTACGAGCAGTACTTC. As protein: CASSFRDRSYEQYF. This chain uses TRBV27 with TRBJ2-7; the match to TRBD1 covers 8 bases. Germline values: CDR1 MNHEY, CDR2 SMNVEV (reference sequence). V trimming: 3 bases; J trimming: 1 base; junction bases outside the gene matches: 2. This CDR3 is built from 14 residues.

This clone has only one observation. The identical CDR3 is also encoded by other nucleotide sequences in the sample. The rearrangement links TRBV28 to TRBJ1-2; maybe TRBD1 (5 bases). This CDR3 is built from 14 residues. The ends were cut back, 8 bases at V and 4 bases at J, with 17 bases in the middle. Germline assignment: CDR1 MDHEN and CDR2 SYDVKM. The CDR3 sequence: CASSLPGRGYGYTF. The CDR3 nucleotides read TGTGCCAGCTCCCTCCCCGGTAGGGGCTATGGCTACACCTTC.

CDR3 nucleotides: TGTGCCAGCAGTTTGGGGCTAGCGTTTAGCAACGAGCAGTACTTC. Protein: CASSLGLAFSNEQYF. The V gene is TRBV28, the J gene TRBJ2-7; tentative D call: TRBD2 (6 bases). The CDR3 has 15 amino acids. The germline V and J ends were trimmed by 3 bases and 5 bases, with 17 bases remaining between them. The germline V gene has CDR1 MDHEN and CDR2 SYDVKM.

The chain has TRBV7-9 and TRBJ2-1, with D perhaps matching TRBD2 (6 bases). Trimming removed 6 bases at V and 8 bases at J, with 26 bases between. CDR1 and CDR2 (germline): SEHNR, FQNEAQ (reference sequence). The CDR3 runs to 17 residues. The DNA of the CDR3 is TGTGCCAGCAGTCCGGCGGAAGTGGCCGAGGGAGGCGATGAGCAGTTCTTC. It translates to CASSPAEVAEGGDEQFF. Supplemented by reference TRBV7-9 and TRBJ2-1, the full variable domain reads DTGVSQNPRHKITKRGQNVTFRCDPISEHNRLYWYRQTLGQGPEFLTYFQNEAQLEKSRLLSDRFSAERPKGSFSTLEIQRTEQGDSAMYLCASSPAEVAEGGDEQFFGPGTRLTVL.

The chain couples TRBV19 to TRBJ2-3, with 8 bases aligning to TRBD2. The CDR3 is made up of 16 amino acids. CDR1 is LNHDA and CDR2 is SQIVND in the germline V gene (reference sequence). The V segment lost 6 bases and the J segment 2 bases; nucleotides outside the gene matches: 10. CDR3 loop: CASSPRGSGTTDTQYF. As DNA, the CDR3 is TGTGCCAGTAGCCCCCGGGGTAGCGGGACCACAGATACGCAGTATTTT.

The chain joins TRBV27 to TRBJ2-7, with TRBD1 identical over 7 bases. With 6 bases clipped from V and 4 bases from J, the junction kept 6 bases outside the gene matches. This CDR3 region has 13 residues. Per germline, CDR1 MNHEY and CDR2 SMNVEV (reference sequence). CDR3 nucleotides: TGTGCCAGCAGCCAAGACAGGGTATACGAGCAGTACTTC. This codes for CASSQDRVYEQYF.

The rearrangement uses TRBV19 and TRBJ1-1; 12 bases agree with TRBD1. The length of the CDR3 is 16 residues. V shed 9 bases, J shed 3 bases, and the junction held 11 bases outside the gene matches. Germline CDR1 and CDR2: LNHDA and SQIVND (reference sequence). CDR3 bases: TGTGCCAGCCTCGCCCGGGACAGGGGGCCTGACACTGAAGCTTTCTTT. As protein: CASLARDRGPDTEAFF.

The chain combines TRBV6-5 with TRBJ2-7; TRBD2 matches at 10 bases. The CDR3 loop spans 16 amino acids. CDR1 is MNHEY, CDR2 SVGAGI, per germline. Trimming removed 2 bases from V and 5 bases from J; junction bases left unmatched: 9. The CDR3, as DNA: TGTGCCAGCAGTTACACGGCAGCGGGAGGGCCTCACGAGCAGTACTTC. It is translated as CASSYTAAGGPHEQYF.

The CDR3 region has the DNA TGTGCCAGCAGCTACCCGGACGGCAAGAACACTGAAGCTTTCTTT. Translated, it gives CASSYPDGKNTEAFF. The chain joins TRBV7-9 to TRBJ1-1; D unclear. The CDR3 covers 15 residues. Germline CDR1 SEHNR, CDR2 FQNEAQ (reference sequence). Deletions cut 4 bases from V and 1 base from J, with 13 bases between.

The J gene is TRBJ2-7, the V gene TRBV7-9, with D hard to call. This CDR3 comprises 14 residues. CDR1 and CDR2 (germline): SEHNR, FQNEAQ (reference sequence). Trimming took off 5 bases at V and 2 bases at J, with 13 bases between the two ends. The CDR3 nucleotides read TGTGCCAGCAGCGTAGTGACTCCGACCTACGAGCAGTACTTC. Amino acids: CASSVVTPTYEQYF.

There are a few counts of this clone. The chain carries TRBV19 and TRBJ1-4, with D possibly TRBD1 on 6 matching bases. The CDR3 contains 13 residues. In germline, CDR1 is LNHDA, CDR2 SQIVND (reference sequence). V was trimmed by 7 bases and J by 7 bases, leaving 13 bases between them. The CDR3 DNA follows: TGTGCCAGTAACAGCGGGACATCTGAAAAACTGTTTTTT. Protein: CASNSGTSEKLFF. Together with reference TRBV19 and TRBJ1-4, the CDR3 gives the full variable domain: DGGITQSPKYLFRKEGQNVTLSCEQNLNHDAMYWYRQDPGQGLRLIYYSQIVNDFQKGDIAEGYSVSREKKESFPLTVTSAQKNPTAFYLCASNSGTSEKLFFGSGTQLSVL.

The CDR3 here is CASSSSGTIYEQFF. The CDR3 region has the DNA TGTGCCAGCAGTTCGTCCGGGACTATCTATGAGCAGTTCTTC. This chain uses TRBV27 with TRBJ2-1, with 7 bases fitting TRBD2. V was clipped by 4 bases and J by 8 bases; unmatched bases: 8. The CDR3 contains 14 residues. Per germline, CDR1 MNHEY and CDR2 SMNVEV (reference sequence).

V is TRBV11-2 and J is TRBJ2-7; TRBD2 matches 9 bases. This CDR3 is 15 amino acids long. The V gene end was trimmed by 3 bases and the J gene end by 7 bases; junction bases not matched to a gene: 10. The germline V gene encodes CDR1 SGHAT and CDR2 FQNNGV. The CDR3 protein is CASSFVAGESGEQYF. CDR3 DNA sequence: TGTGCCAGCAGCTTTGTAGCGGGAGAAAGCGGGGAGCAGTACTTC.

The V and J genes are TRBV7-9 and TRBJ2-3; 7 positions agree with TRBD1. CDR3 length: 13 residues. From germline, CDR1 is SEHNR and CDR2 FQNEAQ (reference sequence). The V and J ends lost 5 bases and 9 bases, in that order; junction bases with no gene match: 8. This chain's CDR3 is CASSPDRDQTQYF. The CDR3 coding sequence is TGTGCCAGCAGCCCAGACAGGGATCAGACGCAGTATTTT.

This clone was observed a single time. The V call is TRBV29-1, the J call TRBJ2-4; tentative D call: TRBD1 (6 bases). The germline V and J ends were trimmed by 5 bases and 0 bases, with 14 bases remaining between them. The CDR3 is 15 residues long. Germline V gene lookup returns CDR1 SQVTM and CDR2 ANQGSEA. CDR3 sequence (DNA): TGCAGCGTTCTCGACAGGACCTTAGCCAAAAACATTCAGTACTTC. Amino acid sequence: CSVLDRTLAKNIQYF. The variable domain in full, with the rest retrieved from reference TRBV29-1 and TRBJ2-4, is SAVISQKPSRDICQRGTSLTIQCQVDSQVTMMFWYRQQPGQSLTLIATANQGSEATYESGFVIDKFPISRPNLTFSTLTVSNMSPEDSSIYLCSVLDRTLAKNIQYFGAGTRLSVL.

This chain links TRBV2 with TRBJ2-5; either TRBD1 or TRBD2 may fit D (6 bases each). V was shortened by 10 bases and J by 4 bases, with 19 bases between the two germline ends. The CDR3 totals 14 residues. The germline gives CDR1 SNHLY, CDR2 FYNNEI. The CDR3 protein is CATLRRGSLETQYF. CDR3 in DNA: TGTGCCACCCTTAGGAGGGGGAGTTTAGAGACCCAGTACTTC.

The V gene is TRBV2, the J gene TRBJ2-7; weak D call: TRBD1 (6 bases). The germline V gene encodes CDR1 SNHLY and CDR2 FYNNEI. V shed 0 bases and J shed 0 bases, with 12 bases lying between them. The CDR3 has 16 residues. The CDR3 spells CASSEALPTGSYEQYF. The DNA of the CDR3 is TGTGCCAGCAGTGAAGCGCTTCCGACAGGCTCCTACGAGCAGTACTTC.

The chain uses TRBV7-6 and TRBJ2-2; TRBD2 agrees at 7 bases. The CDR3 length is 14 residues. Germline assignment: CDR1 SGHVS and CDR2 FNYEAQ. V lost 5 bases and J lost 5; bases outside the gene matches: 5. CDR3 sequence (DNA): TGTGCCAGCAGCAGCAGGGAGGGGACCGGGGAGCTGTTTTTT. This sequence encodes CASSSREGTGELFF.

This clone showed up just once. The chain joins TRBV27 to TRBJ1-2, with a weak D call TRBD1 (5 bases). Trimming took off 6 bases at V and 0 bases at J, with 17 bases between the two ends. Germline V gene sequence: CDR1 MNHEY, CDR2 SMNVEV (reference sequence). The CDR3 consists of 16 residues. DNA for the CDR3: TGTGCCAGCAGCCCATTCGGTCAGGGAGCTAACTATGGCTACACCTTC. Translating it yields CASSPFGQGANYGYTF.